This TCR beta chain stems from a study of blood T cell repertoires in COVID-19. V was pared by 5 bases and J by 2 bases, with 10 bases between. CDR1 and CDR2 (germline): SGHTA, FQGNSA. The CDR3 length is 15 residues. The method was immunoSEQ multiplex PCR; TCRdb's version includes in-frame clones alone and lacks a portion of them. In the table there are about 190,000 clones, around 83% of which are singletons. The receptor was derived from a woman over 75 with acute or convalescent COVID-19. Sequenced material: peripheral blood. The rearrangement joins TRBV7-2 to TRBJ2-6; D is possibly TRBD1 (5 bases). DNA for the CDR3: TGTGCCAGCAGCAATTGGGGCCCTGGGGCCAACGTCCTGACTTTC. This encodes CASSNWGPGANVLTF. The complete variable domain, with remaining parts taken from reference TRBV7-2 and TRBJ2-6, reads GAGVSQSPSNKVTEKGKDVELRCDPISGHTALYWYRQSLGQGLEFLIYFQGNSAPDKSGLPSDRFSAERTGGSVSTLTIQRTQQEDSAVYLCASSNWGPGANVLTFGAGSRLTVL.